The clone carrying this T cell receptor (beta chain) was seen repeatedly, ten times or more. One entry per CDR3 protein, called by TCRdb with MiXCR from the 5' RACE reads. The profile shows about 130,000 distinct CDR3 sequences, around 9.3% of them singletons. The entry originates in a study of CD8 T cells in ankylosing spondylitis. The CDR3 spans 14 residues. V gave up 5 bases and J gave up 3 bases; unmatched junction bases: 9. CDR1 and CDR2 from the germline V gene are SQVTM and ANQGSEA. The chain carries TRBV29-1 and TRBJ2-7, with 8 bases lining up with TRBD1. The sequenced sample was blood, either unsorted or a sorted T cell fraction (not recorded which). The clonotype was recovered from a male donor with ankylosing spondylitis or in good health (not recorded which). In DNA form, the CDR3 reads TGCAGCGTTACCCCCAGGACAGGGAACTACGAGCAGTACTTC. This sequence encodes CSVTPRTGNYEQYF.